Listed here are 9 T cell receptor beta chains from one sample, sequenced in a study of blood T cell repertoires in COVID-19. The data were produced by immunoSEQ multiplex PCR, yet TCRdb's version contains in-frame clones alone and is incomplete. The data show some 99,000 clones, 83% seen once. Source material: peripheral blood. The source of these receptors is an older woman with acute or convalescent COVID-19.

V usage is TRBV7-2 and J usage is TRBJ1-1, with 10 positions matching TRBD1. This CDR3 spans 16 amino acids. CDR1 and CDR2 (germline): SGHTA, FQGNSA. J gave up 5 bases and V 5 bases, and 11 bases lay outside the gene matches. CDR3 nucleotide sequence: TGTGCCAGCAGCAACCGGGACAGGGGATTAGGGACTGAAGCTTTCTTT. The encoded protein is CASSNRDRGLGTEAFF.

This rearrangement joins TRBV27 to TRBJ2-3; TRBD2 might be the D (6 bases). Deletions cut 8 bases from V and 1 base from J, with 19 bases between. CDR1 and CDR2 from the germline V gene are MNHEY and SMNVEV (reference sequence). CDR3 length: 16 residues. The CDR3 protein is CASGLPLTGGTDTQYF. The CDR3, as DNA: TGTGCCAGCGGCCTTCCGCTAACGGGGGGCACAGATACGCAGTATTTT.

This CDR3 is CATRDFGDTQYF. CDR3 sequence (DNA): TGTGCCACCCGGGATTTCGGGGATACGCAGTATTTT. This chain joins TRBV15 and TRBJ2-3; tentative D call: TRBD2 (5 bases). CDR1 is LNHNV, CDR2 YYDKDF, per germline (reference sequence). V gave up 8 bases and J gave up 6 bases, with 12 bases separating them. The CDR3 has 12 amino acids.

The CDR3 loop is CASSYSTSSYNEQFF. CDR3 nucleotide sequence: TGTGCCAGCAGTTACTCGACATCTTCCTACAATGAGCAGTTCTTC. The J gene is TRBJ2-1, the V gene TRBV6-6; no reliable D call. In germline, CDR1 is MNHNY, CDR2 SVGAGI (reference sequence). The CDR3 runs 15 residues. Trimming shortened V by 0 bases and J by 1 base, and 7 bases separated the two germline ends.

Only one count was recorded for this clone. This chain uses TRBV28 with TRBJ1-2; D is undetermined. CDR1 is MDHEN and CDR2 is SYDVKM in the germline V gene. V was clipped by 2 bases and J by 0 bases, with 10 bases between them. This CDR3 has 15 residues. The CDR3 sequence is CASSLISGANYGYTF. The CDR3 coding sequence is TGTGCCAGCAGTTTAATTTCAGGTGCTAACTATGGCTACACCTTC.

The rearrangement joins TRBV27 to TRBJ2-7; 10 bases match TRBD1. This CDR3 is built from 14 residues. Germline loops: CDR1 MNHEY, CDR2 SMNVEV (reference sequence). With 6 bases clipped from V and 3 bases from J, the junction kept 5 bases outside the gene matches. The CDR3 loop reads CASSPRDRGYEQYF. The DNA for the CDR3 is TGTGCCAGCAGCCCCAGGGACAGGGGCTACGAGCAGTACTTC.

This CDR3 is CASSFGASGNYNEQFF. Here the CDR3 DNA reads TGTGCCAGCAGCTTTGGGGCTAGCGGGAACTACAATGAGCAGTTCTTC. The genes are TRBV11-2 and TRBJ2-1; 9 nucleotides agree with TRBD2. The CDR3 runs to 16 residues. Germline CDR1 is SGHAT and CDR2 is FQNNGV. J was trimmed by 3 bases and V by 3 bases; bases with no gene match: 6.

This chain uses TRBV3-1 (or the pseudogene TRBV3-2) with TRBJ2-4; 14 bases match TRBD2. The CDR3 loop spans 14 amino acids. The germline CDR1 and CDR2 sequences are LGHDT and YNNKEL (reference sequence). Germline trimming cut 3 bases from V and 16 bases from J; bases unmatched to any gene: 8. The CDR3: CASSHSGGTSGSYF. For the CDR3, the DNA is TGTGCCAGCAGCCACTCCGGCGGGACTAGCGGGAGTTACTTC.

The J gene is TRBJ1-1, the V gene TRBV7-2, with D perhaps TRBD1 (6 bases). Germline V CDR1 and CDR2: SGHTA, FQGNSA. The CDR3 runs 13 residues. Trimming stripped 4 bases from V and 4 bases from J, with 10 bases between. The CDR3 DNA follows: TGTGCCAGCAGCTCAACAGGGCCCACTGAAGCTTTCTTT. This encodes CASSSTGPTEAFF.